This record looks at one T cell receptor beta chain sequence and its context. Its target is not known. A clone one base away is much larger, so this may be a read error. This sample stems from a study of identical twins. This CDR3 region has 16 residues. Germline loops: CDR1 MGHDK, CDR2 SYGVNS. Among all donors, each was a healthy Caucasian. Template switching (which added a universal primer site) was used, and cDNA carried unique molecular identifiers. TCRdb redid the calling of the 5' RACE reads with MiXCR, one entry per CDR3 protein. The data show approximately 1.8 million distinct CDR3 sequences, about 31% seen once. Study-wide results and limits: Reduced insertions were recorded for abundant cord blood beta clonotypes, with no such pattern in memory repertoires.

This receptor was taken from a newborn girl in good health. Sequenced material: cord blood. This sequence joins TRBV25-1 and TRBJ2-4, with D possibly being TRBD2 (6 bases). The J call is in doubt because the DNA end fits TRBJ2-7 better. This chain's CDR3 is CASSDLTLAEVNEQYF. The CDR3 bases are TGTGCCAGCAGTGATCTGACGTTAGCGGAAGTGAACGAGCAGTACTTC.